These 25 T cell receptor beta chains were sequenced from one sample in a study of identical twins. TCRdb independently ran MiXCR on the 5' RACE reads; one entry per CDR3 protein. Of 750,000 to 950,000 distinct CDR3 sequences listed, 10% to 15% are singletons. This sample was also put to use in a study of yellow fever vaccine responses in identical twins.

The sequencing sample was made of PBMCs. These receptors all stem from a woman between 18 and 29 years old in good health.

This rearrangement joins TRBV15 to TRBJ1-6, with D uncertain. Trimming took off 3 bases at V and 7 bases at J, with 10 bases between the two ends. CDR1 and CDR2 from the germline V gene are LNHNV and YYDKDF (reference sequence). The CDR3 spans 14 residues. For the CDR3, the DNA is TGTGCCACCAGCAGGGGAGGACGGAATTCACCCCTCCACTTT. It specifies CATSRGGRNSPLHF.

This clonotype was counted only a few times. CDR3 region: CASTQPGQTNTGELFF. CDR3 coding DNA: TGCGCCAGCACCCAGCCGGGACAAACGAACACCGGGGAGCTGTTTTTT. V and J are TRBV5-1 and TRBJ2-2, with a possible D match to TRBD1 (6 bases). Per the germline V gene, CDR1 is SGHRS and CDR2 is YFSETQ. This CDR3 region has 16 residues. V lost 6 bases to trimming and J lost 0 bases, with 15 bases between them.

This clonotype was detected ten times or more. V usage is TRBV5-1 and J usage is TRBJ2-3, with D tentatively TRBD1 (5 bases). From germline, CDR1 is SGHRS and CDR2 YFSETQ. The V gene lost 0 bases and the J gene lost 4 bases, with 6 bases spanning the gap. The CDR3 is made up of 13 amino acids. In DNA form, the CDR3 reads TGCGCCAGCAGCTTGGAAGGGGCAGATACGCAGTATTTT. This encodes CASSLEGADTQYF.

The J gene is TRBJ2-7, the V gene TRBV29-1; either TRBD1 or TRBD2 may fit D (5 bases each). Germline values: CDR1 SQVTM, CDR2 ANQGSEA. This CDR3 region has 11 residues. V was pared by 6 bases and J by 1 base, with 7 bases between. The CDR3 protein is CSVGTSYEQYF. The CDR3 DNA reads TGCAGCGTAGGGACGTCCTACGAGCAGTACTTC.

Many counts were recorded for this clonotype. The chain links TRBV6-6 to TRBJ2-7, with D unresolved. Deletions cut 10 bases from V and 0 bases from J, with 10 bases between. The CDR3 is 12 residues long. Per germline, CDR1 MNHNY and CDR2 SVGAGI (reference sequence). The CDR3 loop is CAIGASSYEQYF. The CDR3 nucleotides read TGTGCCATTGGCGCCAGCTCCTACGAGCAGTACTTC.

Here the CDR3 DNA reads TGCGCCAGCAGCTGGCGGGGAGGGGATCACAATGAGCAGTTCTTC. Translating it yields CASSWRGGDHNEQFF. The chain couples TRBV4-1 to TRBJ2-1; 7 nucleotides match TRBD2. Looked up from germline, CDR1 is MGHRA and CDR2 is YSYEKL. With 5 bases clipped from V and 5 bases from J, the junction kept 9 bases outside the gene matches. The CDR3 runs to 15 residues.

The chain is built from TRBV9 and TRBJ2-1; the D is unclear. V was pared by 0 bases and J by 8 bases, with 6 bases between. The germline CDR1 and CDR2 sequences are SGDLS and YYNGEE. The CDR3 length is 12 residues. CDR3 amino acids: CASSVVGHEQFF. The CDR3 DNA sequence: TGTGCCAGCAGCGTAGTAGGCCATGAGCAGTTCTTC.

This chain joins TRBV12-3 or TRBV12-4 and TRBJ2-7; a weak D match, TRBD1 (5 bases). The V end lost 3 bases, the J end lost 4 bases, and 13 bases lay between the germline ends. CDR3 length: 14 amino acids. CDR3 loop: CASSFGAVGYEQYF. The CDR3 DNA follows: TGTGCCAGCAGTTTTGGGGCAGTCGGGTACGAGCAGTACTTC.

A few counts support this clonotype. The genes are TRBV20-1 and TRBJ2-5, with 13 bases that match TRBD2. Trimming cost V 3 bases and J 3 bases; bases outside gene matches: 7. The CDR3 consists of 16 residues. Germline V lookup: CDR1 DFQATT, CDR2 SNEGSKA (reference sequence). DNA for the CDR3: TGCAGTGCTAGGCCCGGGGGGACTAGCGGGAAAGAGACCCAGTACTTC. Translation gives CSARPGGTSGKETQYF.

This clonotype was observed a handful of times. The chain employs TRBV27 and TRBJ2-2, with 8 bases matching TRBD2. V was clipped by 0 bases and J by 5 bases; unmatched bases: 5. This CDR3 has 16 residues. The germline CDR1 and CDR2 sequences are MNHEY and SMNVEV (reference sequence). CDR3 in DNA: TGTGCCAGCAGTTTATCCCGGGAGGGGGGTACCGGGGAGCTGTTTTTT. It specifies CASSLSREGGTGELFF.

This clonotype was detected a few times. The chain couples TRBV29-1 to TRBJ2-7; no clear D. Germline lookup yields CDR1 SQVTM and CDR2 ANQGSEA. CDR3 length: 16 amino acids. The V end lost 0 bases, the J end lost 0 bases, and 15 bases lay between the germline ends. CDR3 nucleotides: TGCAGCGTTGAAGAAGACGATCGAAAGGGCTCCTACGAGCAGTACTTC. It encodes CSVEEDDRKGSYEQYF.

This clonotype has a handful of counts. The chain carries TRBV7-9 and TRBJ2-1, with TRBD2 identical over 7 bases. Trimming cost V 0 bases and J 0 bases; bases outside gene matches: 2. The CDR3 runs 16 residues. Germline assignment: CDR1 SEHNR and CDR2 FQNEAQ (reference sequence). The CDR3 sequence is CASSLAGGFSYNEQFF. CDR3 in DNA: TGTGCCAGCAGCTTAGCGGGGGGGTTCTCCTACAATGAGCAGTTCTTC.

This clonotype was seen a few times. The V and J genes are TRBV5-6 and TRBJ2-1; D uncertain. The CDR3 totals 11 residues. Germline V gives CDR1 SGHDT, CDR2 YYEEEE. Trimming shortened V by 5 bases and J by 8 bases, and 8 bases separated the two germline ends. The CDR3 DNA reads TGTGCCAGCAGTGGAGTAGATGAGCAGTTCTTC. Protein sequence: CASSGVDEQFF.

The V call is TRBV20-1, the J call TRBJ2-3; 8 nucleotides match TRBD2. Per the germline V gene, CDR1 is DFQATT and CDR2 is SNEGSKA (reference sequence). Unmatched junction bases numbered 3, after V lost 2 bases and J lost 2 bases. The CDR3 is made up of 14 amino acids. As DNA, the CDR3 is TGCAGTGCTAGACCACTAGCGGACACAGATACGCAGTATTTT. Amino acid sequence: CSARPLADTDTQYF.

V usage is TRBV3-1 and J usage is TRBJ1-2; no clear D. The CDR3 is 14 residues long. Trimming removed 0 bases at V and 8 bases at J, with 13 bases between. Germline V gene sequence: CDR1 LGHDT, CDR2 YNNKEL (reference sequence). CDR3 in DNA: TGTGCCAGCAGCCAAGAGGCCATCCCGGGAGGCTACACCTTC. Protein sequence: CASSQEAIPGGYTF.

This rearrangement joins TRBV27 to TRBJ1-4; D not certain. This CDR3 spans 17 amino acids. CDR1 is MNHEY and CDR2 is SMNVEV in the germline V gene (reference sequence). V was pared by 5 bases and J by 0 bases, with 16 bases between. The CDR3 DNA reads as TGTGCCAGCAGTCCAAGCCTTGGGAGGTCAACTAATGAAAAACTGTTTTTT. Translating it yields CASSPSLGRSTNEKLFF. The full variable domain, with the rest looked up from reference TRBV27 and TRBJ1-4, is EAQVTQNPRYLITVTGKKLTVTCSQNMNHEYMSWYRQDPGLGLRQIYYSMNVEVTDKGDVPEGYKVSRKEKRNFPLILESPSPNQTSLYFCASSPSLGRSTNEKLFFGSGTQLSVL.

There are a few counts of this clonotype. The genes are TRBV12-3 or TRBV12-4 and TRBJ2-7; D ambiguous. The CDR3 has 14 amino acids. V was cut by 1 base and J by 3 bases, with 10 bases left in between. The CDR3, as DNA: TGTGCCAGCAGTTTAGGGTCTGCCTACTACGAGCAGTACGTC. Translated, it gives CASSLGSAYYEQYV.

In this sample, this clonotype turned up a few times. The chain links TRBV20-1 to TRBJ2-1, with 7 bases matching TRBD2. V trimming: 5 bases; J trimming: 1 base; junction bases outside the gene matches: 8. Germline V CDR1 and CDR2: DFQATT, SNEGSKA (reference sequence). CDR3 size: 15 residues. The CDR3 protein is CSAGGGPKSYNEQFF. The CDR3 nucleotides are TGCAGTGCTGGGGGGGGACCTAAGTCCTACAATGAGCAGTTCTTC.

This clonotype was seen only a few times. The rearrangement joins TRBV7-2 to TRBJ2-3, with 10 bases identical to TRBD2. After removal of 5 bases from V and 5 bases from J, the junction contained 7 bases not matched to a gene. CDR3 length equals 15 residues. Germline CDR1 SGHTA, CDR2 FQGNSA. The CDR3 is CASSRGASGGDTQYF. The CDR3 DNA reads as TGTGCCAGCAGCCGGGGGGCTAGCGGGGGAGATACGCAGTATTTT.

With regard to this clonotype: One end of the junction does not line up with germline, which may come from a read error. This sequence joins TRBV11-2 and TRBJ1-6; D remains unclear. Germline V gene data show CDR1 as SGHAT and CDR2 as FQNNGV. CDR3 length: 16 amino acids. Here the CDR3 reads CASSLGGFRPNSPLLF. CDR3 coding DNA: TGTGCCAGCAGCTTAGGGGGTTTTCGGCCTAATTCACCCCTCCTCTTT.

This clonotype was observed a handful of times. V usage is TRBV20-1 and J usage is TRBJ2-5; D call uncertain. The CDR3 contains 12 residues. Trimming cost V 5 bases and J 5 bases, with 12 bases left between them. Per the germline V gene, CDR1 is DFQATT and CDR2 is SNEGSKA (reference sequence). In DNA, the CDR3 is TGCAGTGCTCCCCCCGATTGGGAGACCCAGTACTTC. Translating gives CSAPPDWETQYF.

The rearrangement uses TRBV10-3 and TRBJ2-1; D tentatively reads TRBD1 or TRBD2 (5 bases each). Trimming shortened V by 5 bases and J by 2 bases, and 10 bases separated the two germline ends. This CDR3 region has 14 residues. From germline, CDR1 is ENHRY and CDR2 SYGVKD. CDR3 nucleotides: TGTGCCATCAGTCCGGGGCCAACCTACAATGAGCAGTTCTTC. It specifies CAISPGPTYNEQFF.

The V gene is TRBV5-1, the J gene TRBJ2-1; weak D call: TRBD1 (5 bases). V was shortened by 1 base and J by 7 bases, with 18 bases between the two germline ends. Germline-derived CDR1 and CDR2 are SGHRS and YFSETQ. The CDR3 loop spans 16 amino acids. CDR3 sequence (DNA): TGCGCCAGCAGCTTGCGGAGCTGGGGCCCTCAAAATGAGCAGTTCTTC. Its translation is CASSLRSWGPQNEQFF.

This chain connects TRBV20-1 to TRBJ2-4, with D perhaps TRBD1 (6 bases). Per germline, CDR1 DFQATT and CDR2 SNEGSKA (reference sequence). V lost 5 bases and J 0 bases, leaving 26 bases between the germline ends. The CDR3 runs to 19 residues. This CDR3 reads CSAYEPRDNKNLAKNIQYF. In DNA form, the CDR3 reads TGCAGTGCTTACGAACCCCGGGACAACAAAAACCTAGCCAAAAACATTCAGTACTTC.

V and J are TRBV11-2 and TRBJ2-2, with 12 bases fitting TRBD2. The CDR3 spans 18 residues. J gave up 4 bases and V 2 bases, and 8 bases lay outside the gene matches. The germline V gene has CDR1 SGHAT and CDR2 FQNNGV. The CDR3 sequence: CASSLPWTSGDPTGELFF. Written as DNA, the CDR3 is TGTGCCAGCAGCTTACCCTGGACTAGCGGGGATCCCACCGGGGAGCTGTTTTTT.